A single sample gave rise to the 11 T cell receptor beta chains below, sequenced in a study of cytomegalovirus exposure and HLA in healthy donors. 13 Jbeta primers and 60 Vbeta primers were used for the PCR. The table came from immunoSEQ multiplex PCR; TCRdb's copy has only in-frame clones and leaves some out. The sample lists over 200,000 clones; 70% to 80% were seen once. Material: PBMCs. Source of these receptors: a woman aged 60-75 years in good health and CMV-seropositive.

The CDR3 DNA reads as TGTGCCAGTAGTACCCAATGGACTAGCGGAGAGACCCAGTACTTC. As protein: CASSTQWTSGETQYF. The gene calls are TRBV19 and TRBJ2-5; TRBD2 matches 10 bases. V lost 4 bases and J lost 4; bases outside the gene matches: 6. CDR1 is LNHDA and CDR2 is SQIVND in the germline V gene (reference sequence). This CDR3 region has 15 residues.

The chain joins TRBV5-4 to TRBJ2-5; 8 bases match TRBD2. The CDR3 consists of 14 residues. Germline V CDR1 and CDR2: SGHNT, YYREEE (reference sequence). Trimming at V came to 4 bases and at J to 5 bases, leaving 7 bases not matched to a gene. CDR3 sequence: CASSEWTGGETQYF. The CDR3 nucleotides are TGTGCCAGCAGCGAATGGACGGGAGGGGAGACCCAGTACTTC. The whole variable domain, remainder taken from reference TRBV5-4 and TRBJ2-5, is ETGVTQSPTHLIKTRGQQVTLRCSSQSGHNTVSWYQQALGQGPQFIFQYYREEENGRGNFPPRFSGLQFPNYSSELNVNALELDDSALYLCASSEWTGGETQYFGPGTRLLVL.

V gene TRBV25-1 combines with J gene TRBJ1-2; no reliable D call. Germline CDR1 MGHDK, CDR2 SYGVNS. This CDR3 contains 15 residues. V lost 1 base and J lost 4, with 13 bases in between. The CDR3 loop reads CASSESVVGGYGYTF. In nucleotides, the CDR3 is TGTGCCAGCAGTGAATCCGTGGTGGGAGGCTATGGCTACACCTTC.

The CDR3 protein is CASSYSTGFEAYEQYF. The CDR3 DNA follows: TGTGCCAGCAGTTACTCGACAGGCTTCGAAGCCTACGAGCAGTACTTC. This rearrangement joins TRBV6-5 to TRBJ2-7; the D gene is possibly TRBD1 (6 bases). The CDR3 is 16 amino acids. Trimming pared 0 bases from V and 2 bases from J, leaving 14 bases between. The germline V gene has CDR1 MNHEY and CDR2 SVGAGI.

The J gene is TRBJ2-5, the V gene TRBV9, with 8 bases that match TRBD2. V lost 0 bases to trimming and J lost 4 bases; unmatched junction nucleotides: 5. The length of the CDR3 is 15 residues. Germline V lookup: CDR1 SGDLS, CDR2 YYNGEE. CDR3 region: CASSVGPSGRETQYF. The CDR3 nucleotides are TGTGCCAGCAGCGTAGGTCCTAGCGGGCGAGAGACCCAGTACTTC.

The chain carries TRBV5-8 and TRBJ1-5; D unresolved. With 0 bases removed from V and 2 bases from J, the gap between germline ends came to 6 bases. Per germline, CDR1 SGHTS and CDR2 YDEGEE. CDR3 size: 14 residues. CDR3 DNA sequence: TGTGCCAGCAGCTTGGGCTCGGGCAATCAGCCCCAGCATTTT. It is translated as CASSLGSGNQPQHF.

CDR3 residues: CASSPVTTSGSTGELFF. DNA for the CDR3: TGTGCCAGCAGCCCCGTCACGACTAGCGGATCCACCGGGGAGCTGTTTTTT. The gene calls are TRBV11-2 and TRBJ2-2; TRBD2 aligns across 9 bases. The CDR3 is 17 amino acids. Germline assignment: CDR1 SGHAT and CDR2 FQNNGV. V was pared by 5 bases and J by 4 bases, with 11 bases of the junction left unmatched.

The chain employs TRBV18 and TRBJ2-5, with D possibly TRBD2 on 5 matching bases. Germline V gene sequence: CDR1 KGHSH, CDR2 LQKENI. The V and J ends lost 0 bases and 4 bases respectively, with 9 bases between them. The CDR3 runs to 14 residues. CDR3 amino acids: CASSPPASPETQYF. The CDR3 DNA reads TGTGCCAGCTCACCACCGGCTAGCCCAGAGACCCAGTACTTC.

This clone was detected a few times. The gene calls are TRBV14 and TRBJ2-7, with 8 bases lining up with TRBD1. This CDR3 comprises 14 residues. CDR1 is SGHDN, CDR2 FVKESK, per germline. The V gene end was trimmed by 7 bases and the J gene end by 4 bases; junction bases not matched to a gene: 9. CDR3 DNA: TGTGCCAGCAACAGACAGGGGACGAGGTACGAGCAGTACTTC. Translated, it gives CASNRQGTRYEQYF.

The chain is built from TRBV19 and TRBJ1-4; 9 nucleotides line up with TRBD1. The V and J ends lost 7 bases and 5 bases, in that order; junction bases with no gene match: 5. The CDR3 contains 14 residues. CDR1 and CDR2 (germline): LNHDA, SQIVND (reference sequence). The DNA for the CDR3 is TGTGCCAGTACCACGGACAGGGGAAATGAAAAACTGTTTTTT. It is translated as CASTTDRGNEKLFF.

The V gene is TRBV5-1, the J gene TRBJ2-4; 10 nucleotides agree with TRBD1. Germline loops: CDR1 SGHRS, CDR2 YFSETQ. There are 14 residues in the CDR3. V was clipped by 3 bases and J by 8 bases; unmatched bases: 5. The CDR3 is CASSSGTGEDIQYF. CDR3 in DNA: TGCGCCAGCAGCTCCGGGACAGGGGAGGACATTCAGTACTTC.